A selection of T cell receptor beta chains follows, all from one sample in a study of a mutant IDH1 vaccine in newly diagnosed glioma. No cognate antigen is known for these TCRs. TCRdb's table, derived via immunoSEQ multiplex PCR, lists solely in-frame clones and lacks some. Found here are tens of thousands of clones, roughly 87% of them singletons; the top ten hold 2.5% to 3.5%. The sequencing here drew on peripheral blood mononuclear cells (PBMCs), taken from a glioma patient whose treatment included an IDH1 peptide vaccine. All receptors derive from a woman aged 40 to 55 with glioma. Some clones in this sample may be carry-over from other donors' samples. Each CDR3 is given with its conserved first and last residue. A D gene is named only where the DNA matches it firmly. Clone size, where shown, is once, few, many, or a class for clones that have expanded.

D	size	V	J	CDR3	DNA
-	-	TRBV27	TRBJ1-1	CASSLSWEVTEAFF	TGTGCCAGCAGTTTATCGTGGGAGGTCACTGAAGCTTTCTTT
TRBD2	-	TRBV18	TRBJ2-7	CASSPYSSGSSYEQYF	TGTGCCAGCTCACCATATTCTAGCGGGAGCTCCTACGAGCAGTACTTC
-	-	TRBV6-5	TRBJ2-2	CASRRDPTTGELFF	TGTGCCAGCAGGCGTGACCCGACCACCGGGGAGCTGTTTTTT
-	few	TRBV28	TRBJ1-6	CASRLRSTYNSPLHF	TGTGCCAGCAGACTCCGGAGCACCTATAATTCACCCCTCCACTTT
TRBD1	-	TRBV19	TRBJ2-7	CASTLTPGGNLHEQYF	TGTGCCAGTACCCTCACCCCAGGGGGAAATCTTCACGAGCAGTACTTC
-	-	TRBV28	TRBJ1-1	CASSSLGAVSTEAFF	TGTGCCAGCAGTTCCCTCGGGGCAGTAAGCACTGAAGCTTTCTTT
-	-	TRBV29-1	TRBJ2-2	CSVEVDLDGELFF	TGCAGCGTTGAGGTAGACCTCGACGGGGAGCTGTTTTTT
TRBD2	-	TRBV27	TRBJ2-3	CASSGRASGDTQYF	TGTGCCAGCAGTGGGAGGGCCTCAGGGGATACGCAGTATTTT
TRBD1	few	TRBV11-2	TRBJ1-5	CASSLGRGQGKEVNQPQHF	TGTGCCAGCAGCTTAGGTCGGGGACAGGGAAAAGAGGTTAATCAGCCCCAGCATTTT
-	-	TRBV11-2	TRBJ2-5	CASSSGETQYF	TGTGCCAGCAGCTCGGGGGAGACCCAGTACTTC
TRBD1	once	TRBV2	TRBJ1-4	CASLKGTGGMKLFF	TGTGCCAGCTTAAAAGGGACAGGGGGGATGAAACTGTTTTTT
TRBD1	few	TRBV7-8	TRBJ2-1	CASSDTGGWDEQFF	TGTGCCAGCAGCGATACAGGGGGCTGGGATGAGCAGTTCTTC
-	-	TRBV11-2	TRBJ2-7	CASSLWGSGSWSYEQYF	TGTGCCAGCAGCTTATGGGGTTCCGGGTCTTGGTCCTACGAGCAGTACTTC
TRBD1	-	TRBV28	TRBJ1-4	CAAAGGESNEKLFF	TGTGCTGCAGCAGGGGGCGAGTCTAATGAAAAACTGTTTTTT
-	-	TRBV25-1	TRBJ2-2	CASSEAGTGELFF	TGTGCCAGCAGTGAGGCAGGGACCGGGGAGCTGTTTTTT
-	-	TRBV9	TRBJ1-4	CASSVGGGPATNEKLFF	TGTGCCAGCAGCGTAGGGGGGGGGCCAGCAACTAATGAAAAACTGTTTTTT
-	-	TRBV6-1	TRBJ1-6	CASSDLQNSPLHF	TGTGCCAGCAGTGACCTACAAAATTCACCCCTCCACTTT
TRBD1	-	TRBV9	TRBJ1-1	CASSGADRGISVAFF	TGTGCCAGCAGCGGGGCGGACAGGGGTATATCGGTAGCTTTCTTT
-	-	TRBV6-1	TRBJ1-5	CASNRRTRGDQPQHF	TGTGCCAGCAATCGACGGACCAGGGGTGATCAGCCCCAGCATTTT
-	-	TRBV21-1	TRBJ2-7	CASAPSMDEQYF	TGTGCCAGCGCCCCCAGCATGGACGAGCAGTACTTC
-	-	TRBV2	TRBJ2-2	CASSPRINGGGELFF	TGTGCCAGCAGCCCGAGGATTAATGGTGGCGGGGAGCTGTTTTTT
TRBD2	-	TRBV5-6	TRBJ2-2	CASSFGGGVTGELFF	TGTGCCAGCAGCTTCGGCGGGGGGGTCACCGGGGAGCTGTTTTTT
-	-	TRBV18	TRBJ1-3	CASSPQALQAYSGNTIYF	TGTGCCAGCTCACCCCAGGCACTACAGGCATACTCTGGAAACACCATATATTTT
-	-	TRBV11-3	TRBJ2-2	CASSLGRAGELFF	TGTGCCAGCAGCTTAGGGAGGGCCGGGGAGCTGTTTTTT
-	-	TRBV4-2	TRBJ1-5	CASSQDVGAYSNQPQHF	TGTGCCAGCAGCCAAGACGTGGGGGCGTATAGCAATCAGCCCCAGCATTTT
-	-	TRBV11-3	TRBJ2-6	CASSLGGAGANVLTF	TGTGCCAGCAGCTTAGGTGGGGCCGGGGCCAACGTCCTGACTTTC
TRBD1	once	TRBV7-9	TRBJ1-4	CASSRRQGRGEKLFF	TGTGCCAGCAGTCGACGACAGGGGAGAGGTGAAAAACTGTTTTTT
-	-	TRBV4-1	TRBJ2-3	CASSPNDRFGDTQYF	TGCGCCAGCAGCCCGAATGACAGGTTCGGGGATACGCAGTATTTT
-	-	TRBV28	TRBJ1-5	CASSLHGALPGPQPQHF	TGTGCCAGCAGTCTACACGGGGCCCTCCCCGGTCCTCAGCCCCAGCATTTT
TRBD2	-	TRBV4-3	TRBJ2-1	CASSQDLGGSTYNEQFF	TGCGCCAGCAGCCAAGATCTCGGCGGGAGTACCTACAATGAGCAGTTCTTC
TRBD2	-	TRBV27	TRBJ2-7	CASSPSGRGHEQYF	TGTGCCAGCAGTCCCAGCGGGAGGGGGCACGAGCAGTACTTC
TRBD2	-	TRBV5-1	TRBJ2-7	CASSPTLRGPGLAGTLEQYF	TGCGCCAGCAGCCCCACGCTCAGGGGACCCGGACTAGCGGGGACTCTGGAGCAGTACTTC
-	-	TRBV28	TRBJ2-7	CASSLGVDEQYF	TGTGCCAGCAGTTTAGGGGTCGACGAGCAGTACTTC
-	few	TRBV27	TRBJ1-2	CASSLFPRNYGYTF	TGTGCCAGCAGTTTATTTCCCAGAAACTATGGCTACACCTTC
TRBD2	once	TRBV14	TRBJ2-5	CASSGDYLGTQYF	TGTGCCAGCAGCGGGGACTACCTTGGGACCCAGTACTTC
-	-	TRBV4-3	TRBJ2-6	CASSQEGHSGANVLTF	TGCGCCAGCAGCCAAGAGGGGCACTCGGGGGCCAACGTCCTGACTTTC
-	-	TRBV11-3	TRBJ2-5	CASSGPDSQETQYF	TGTGCCAGCAGCGGCCCGGACAGCCAAGAGACCCAGTACTTC
-	once	TRBV5-1	TRBJ2-1	CASSFSPYNEQFF	TGCGCCAGCAGCTTTAGTCCCTACAATGAGCAGTTCTTC
TRBD2	-	TRBV9	TRBJ2-2	CASSVSGRFPGELFF	TGTGCCAGCAGCGTCAGCGGGAGGTTCCCCGGGGAGCTGTTTTTT
TRBD1	-	TRBV11-3	TRBJ2-7	CASSFRDRPRATYEQYF	TGTGCCAGCAGCTTCCGGGACAGGCCTAGGGCAACCTACGAGCAGTACTTC
TRBD2	once	TRBV7-3	TRBJ2-1	CASSSGGSKYGEQFF	TGTGCCAGCAGCTCGGGCGGGAGTAAATACGGTGAGCAGTTCTTC
-	-	TRBV9	TRBJ2-2	CASSVLGGAVLTGELFF	TGTGCCAGCAGCGTCCTGGGGGGGGCGGTCTTAACCGGGGAGCTGTTTTTT
TRBD1	-	TRBV28	TRBJ1-5	CASSLALTGDNQPQHF	TGTGCCAGCAGTTTGGCACTGACAGGGGACAATCAGCCCCAGCATTTT
-	-	TRBV27	TRBJ1-1	CASSLPTRTEAFF	TGTGCCAGCAGTCTCCCTACTAGGACTGAAGCTTTCTTT
-	-	TRBV5-1	TRBJ1-6	CASSPDGSPLHF	TGCGCCAGCAGCCCGGACGGGTCACCCCTCCACTTT
-	-	TRBV10-3	TRBJ2-3	CATLGGTSTDTQYF	TGTGCCACCTTAGGGGGAACTAGCACAGATACGCAGTATTTT
-	-	TRBV7-8	TRBJ2-5	CASSSLVEGRETQYF	TGTGCCAGCAGCTCCCTGGTTGAGGGCCGGGAGACCCAGTACTTC
-	-	TRBV29-1	TRBJ2-2	CSVGAETGELFF	TGCAGCGTAGGAGCGGAGACCGGGGAGCTGTTTTTT
-	-	TRBV9	TRBJ1-3	CASSVRALGNTIYF	TGTGCCAGCAGCGTACGAGCTCTTGGAAACACCATATATTTT
TRBD1	-	TRBV25-1	TRBJ2-5	CASSGGQGKETQYF	TGTGCCAGCAGTGGGGGACAGGGGAAAGAGACCCAGTACTTC